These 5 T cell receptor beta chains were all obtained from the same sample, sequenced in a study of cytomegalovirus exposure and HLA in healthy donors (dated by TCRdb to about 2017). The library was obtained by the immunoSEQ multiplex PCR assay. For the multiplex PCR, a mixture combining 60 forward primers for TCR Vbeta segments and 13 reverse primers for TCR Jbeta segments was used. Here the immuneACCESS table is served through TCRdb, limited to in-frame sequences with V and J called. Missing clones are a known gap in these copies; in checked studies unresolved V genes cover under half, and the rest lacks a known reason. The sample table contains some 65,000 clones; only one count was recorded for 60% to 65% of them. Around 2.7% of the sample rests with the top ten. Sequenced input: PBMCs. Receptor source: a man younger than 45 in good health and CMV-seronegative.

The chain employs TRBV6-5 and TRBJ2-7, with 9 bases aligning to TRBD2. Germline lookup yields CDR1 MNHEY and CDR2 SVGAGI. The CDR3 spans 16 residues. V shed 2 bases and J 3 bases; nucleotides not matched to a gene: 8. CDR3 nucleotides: TGTGCCAGCAGTTACACCGGACTAGCGCCGGGCTACGAGCAGTACTTC. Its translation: CASSYTGLAPGYEQYF.

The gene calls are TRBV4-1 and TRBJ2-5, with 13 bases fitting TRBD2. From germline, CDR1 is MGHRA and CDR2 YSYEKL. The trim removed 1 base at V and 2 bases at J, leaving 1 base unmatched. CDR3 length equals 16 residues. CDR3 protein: CASSQGLAGGQETQYF. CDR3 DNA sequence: TGCGCCAGCAGCCAAGGACTAGCGGGGGGACAAGAGACCCAGTACTTC.

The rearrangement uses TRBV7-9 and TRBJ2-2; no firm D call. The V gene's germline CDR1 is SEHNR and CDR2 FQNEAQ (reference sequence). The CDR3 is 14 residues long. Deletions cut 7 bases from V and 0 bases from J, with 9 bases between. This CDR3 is CASNGGTNTGELFF. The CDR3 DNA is TGTGCCAGCAACGGCGGCACGAACACCGGGGAGCTGTTTTTT.

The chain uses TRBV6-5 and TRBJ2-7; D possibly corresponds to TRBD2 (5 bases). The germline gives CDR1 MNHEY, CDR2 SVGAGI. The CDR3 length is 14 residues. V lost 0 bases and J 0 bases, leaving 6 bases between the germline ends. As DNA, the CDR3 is TGTGCCAGCAGTTACTCCCGGGGCTCCTACGAGCAGTACTTC. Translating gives CASSYSRGSYEQYF.

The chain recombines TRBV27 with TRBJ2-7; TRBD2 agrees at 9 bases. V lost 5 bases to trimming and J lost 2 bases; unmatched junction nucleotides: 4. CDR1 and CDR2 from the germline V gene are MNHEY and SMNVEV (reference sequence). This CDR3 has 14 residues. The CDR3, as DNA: TGTGCCAGCAGTCAATGGACTAGCGCCTACGAGCAGTACTTC. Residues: CASSQWTSAYEQYF.